The 8 T cell receptor beta chains below come from one sample, sequenced in a study of neurological immune-mediated disorders. Specified time point: longitudinal time-point 2. MiXCR, run by TCRdb on the 5' RACE reads, gives a single entry per CDR3 protein. The data hold more than 55,000 distinct CDR3 sequences, with roughly 9.8% observed a single time. The specimen was PBMCs. The receptors here all came from a man in his thirties or forties in good health.

This clonotype has at least ten counts. The chain is built from TRBV20-1 and TRBJ1-1, with 9 bases lining up with TRBD1. The germline V gene encodes CDR1 DFQATT and CDR2 SNEGSKA (reference sequence). Trimming removed 8 bases from V and 6 bases from J; junction bases left unmatched: 4. This CDR3 contains 11 residues. CDR3 amino acids: CSRTGVPEAFF. For the CDR3, the DNA is TGCAGTAGGACAGGGGTCCCTGAAGCTTTCTTT.

Ten or more counts support this clonotype. One end of the junction fails to match germline, which may point to a read error. This chain joins TRBV6-2 or TRBV6-3 and TRBJ2-7, with 15 bases lining up with TRBD2. The CDR3 loop spans 13 amino acids. Germline CDR1 MNHEY, CDR2 SVGEGT. The CDR3 sequence: CASSPRTSGRASF. Written as DNA, the CDR3 is TGTGCCAGCAGCCCCCGGACTAGCGGGAGGGCGAGCTTC.

This clonotype was found many times. CDR3 DNA sequence: TGTGCCAGCAGGCCAGGGAGACAGGAACTGTCCCAGCATTTT. It codes for CASRPGRQELSQHF. This chain joins TRBV28 and TRBJ1-5, with D possibly being TRBD1 (6 bases). The CDR3 contains 14 residues. The germline V gene has CDR1 MDHEN and CDR2 SYDVKM. V was shortened by 6 bases and J by 11 bases, with 20 bases between the two germline ends.

This clonotype was counted many times. The chain couples TRBV28 to TRBJ2-7, with a tentative D call TRBD2 (6 bases). The V end lost 7 bases, the J end lost 3 bases, and 19 bases lay between the germline ends. This CDR3 region has 15 residues. Looked up from germline, CDR1 is MDHEN and CDR2 is SYDVKM. The DNA of the CDR3 is TGTGCCAGCAATCCGGGACTCCATTTAGGCTACGAGCAGTACTTC. Residues: CASNPGLHLGYEQYF. Full variable domain (rest looked up from reference TRBV28 and TRBJ2-7): DVKVTQSSRYLVKRTGEKVFLECVQDMDHENMFWYRQDPGLGLRLIYFSYDVKMKEKGDIPEGYSVSREKKERFSLILESASTNQTSMYLCASNPGLHLGYEQYFGPGTRLTVT.

This clonotype was counted ten times or more. The chain couples TRBV5-1 to TRBJ1-4; 7 bases fit TRBD1. Unmatched junction bases numbered 10, after V lost 3 bases and J lost 5 bases. The CDR3 runs 16 residues. CDR1 is SGHRS, CDR2 YFSETQ, per germline. The CDR3 DNA sequence: TGCGCCAGCAGCTCGGGACAGCTCCAAGGGAATGAAAAACTGTTTTTT. This translates into CASSSGQLQGNEKLFF.

This clonotype was seen at least ten times. This rearrangement joins TRBV5-1 to TRBJ2-1; D might be TRBD1 or TRBD2, each matching 6 bases. CDR3 length: 15 residues. The V end was cut by 8 bases, the J end by 7 bases, with 22 bases between. The germline gives CDR1 SGHRS, CDR2 YFSETQ. This chain's CDR3 is CASLPTGQGGNEQFF. The DNA for the CDR3 is TGCGCCAGTCTCCCGACAGGTCAAGGAGGGAATGAGCAGTTCTTC.

In this sample, this clonotype turned up many times. This chain joins TRBV25-1 and TRBJ2-6, with D possibly matching TRBD1 (6 bases). The CDR3 covers 16 residues. The V gene's germline CDR1 is MGHDK and CDR2 SYGVNS. Deletions cut 6 bases from V and 2 bases from J, with 14 bases between. The CDR3 here is CASRGAGDPGANVLTF. Written as DNA, the CDR3 is TGTGCCAGCAGGGGGGCAGGGGATCCTGGGGCCAACGTCCTGACTTTC. The full variable domain, rest sourced from reference TRBV25-1 and TRBJ2-6, is EADIYQTPRYLVIGTGKKITLECSQTMGHDKMYWYQQDPGMELHLIHYSYGVNSTEKGDLSSESTVSRIRTEHFPLTLESARPSHTSQYLCASRGAGDPGANVLTFGAGSRLTVL.

This chain connects TRBV21-1 to TRBJ1-6; the D segment call TRBD1 is taken from the table without a DNA check. TRBV21-1 is a recognized pseudogene. CDR3 length equals 14 residues. The CDR3 sequence: CASPPGPYNSPLHF. The CDR3 nucleotides read TGTGCCAGCCCCCCAGGCCCCTATAATTCACCCCTCCACTTT.